The clone carrying this T cell receptor beta chain was observed a handful of times. This record belongs to a study of response to subunit inactivated influenza vaccine. V lost 6 bases, J lost 1 base, and 14 bases lay in between. CDR3 size: 15 residues. TCRdb reanalysed the RT-PCR reads using MiXCR and keeps one entry per CDR3 protein. Of roughly 500,000 distinct CDR3 sequences listed, less than 25% are singletons. These same records also appear under a second study, on T cells expressing NK-cell markers. That work adds: UMI-tagged 5'RACE template switching yielded the TCR beta cDNA. In several experiments, sorting was restricted to alpha-beta TCR T cells by an anti-gamma-delta TCR antibody. In roughly 6 donors, dominant CD3+CD56+NKG2C+ clones formed roughly 1.0-7.0% of CD8+ cells. The leading position in the CD3+CD56-NKG2C+ fraction of a handful of donors also went to these clonotypes.

The V gene is TRBV12-3 or TRBV12-4, the J gene TRBJ2-3; D is unresolved. Sample: CD4+ T cells sorted from PBMCs, taken 12 days after vaccination. The receptor was isolated from a man in his forties or fifties who received an inactivated influenza vaccine. The CDR3 region has the DNA TGTGCCAGCAGGCGATCCGGGCCTCGCACAGATACGCAGTATTTT. This gives the protein CASRRSGPRTDTQYF.